The rows below give T cell receptor beta chains drawn from one sample of a study of cytomegalovirus exposure and HLA in healthy donors. Some clones are missing from TCRdb's copy, which holds only in-frame ones; the method was immunoSEQ multiplex PCR. The table has about 200,000 clones, over 75% seen once. The sequencing input was PBMCs. The receptors were gathered from a woman in her 50s in good health and CMV-seronegative. Both conserved end residues are part of each CDR3. D genes are given only for firm matches. The size entry is marked missing in some rows and otherwise reads once, few, many or a size class.

v_call	j_call	d_call	clone_size	cdr3_nt	cdr3_aa
TRBV30	TRBJ1-5	NA	NA	TGTGCCTGGAGTGTACTCGGGCCAGGGGATGGCAATCAGCCCCAGCATTTT	CAWSVLGPGDGNQPQHF
TRBV4-1	TRBJ1-5	TRBD1	NA	TGCGCCAGCAGCCAAGAGATTGGACAGGGCTACAATCAGCCCCAGCATTTT	CASSQEIGQGYNQPQHF
TRBV7-9	TRBJ1-3	TRBD1	NA	TGTGCCAGCAGCCAGGACAGGGGCTCTGGAAACACCATATATTTT	CASSQDRGSGNTIYF
TRBV7-7	TRBJ2-1	TRBD2	NA	TGTGCCAGCAGCCCCGGGACTAGCTACAATGAGCAGTTCTTC	CASSPGTSYNEQFF
TRBV11-3	TRBJ1-1	NA	NA	TGTGCCAGCAGCCTGACAGTTAACACTGAAGCTTTCTTT	CASSLTVNTEAFF
TRBV5-8	TRBJ2-3	NA	NA	TGTGCCAGCCGTACCCAATGGCTAGCGTCCCGCACAGATACGCAGTATTTT	CASRTQWLASRTDTQYF
TRBV4-1	TRBJ2-3	TRBD2	NA	TGCGCCAGCAGCCAAGACGGGGGGACTGTGTGGACGGATACGCAGTATTTT	CASSQDGGTVWTDTQYF
TRBV7-2	TRBJ2-1	NA	NA	TGTGCCAGCAGCCGCAGCGAGGCCGATGAGCAGTTCTTC	CASSRSEADEQFF
TRBV5-1	TRBJ2-2	TRBD1	NA	TGCGCCAGCAGCCTGAATCTGACAGGGATCCACCCCGGGGAGCTGTTTTTT	CASSLNLTGIHPGELFF
TRBV7-2	TRBJ1-3	NA	NA	TGTGCCAGCAGCTTAGATCGGGGCTCTGGAAACACCATATATTTT	CASSLDRGSGNTIYF
TRBV7-2	TRBJ2-3	TRBD2	NA	TGTGCCAGCAGCCCTCCGGGACTAGCGGGAGCAGATACGCAGTATTTT	CASSPPGLAGADTQYF
TRBV18	TRBJ2-2	TRBD1	NA	TGTGCCAGCTCATCGGGACAGGGGAACACCGGGGAGCTGTTTTTT	CASSSGQGNTGELFF
TRBV7-9	TRBJ2-1	TRBD2	NA	TGTGCCAGCAGCACCCCCTCGGGACTAGCGGGCATCTCCTACAATGAGCAGTTCTTC	CASSTPSGLAGISYNEQFF
TRBV28	TRBJ2-7	TRBD2	few	TGTGCCAGCAGCCCCCCGGGCGGGAGCTACGAGCAGTACTTC	CASSPPGGSYEQYF
TRBV28	TRBJ2-7	NA	NA	TGTGCCAGCAGTTTTCCGGAGGAGAACGAGCAGTACTTC	CASSFPEENEQYF
TRBV5-1	TRBJ1-2	TRBD1	NA	TGCGCCAGCAGCTTGGAAGGACAGGGCGACTATGGCTACACCTTC	CASSLEGQGDYGYTF
TRBV6-1	TRBJ2-3	NA	NA	TGTGCCAGCAGTGCGGGACCACAGGGAGATACGCAGTATTTT	CASSAGPQGDTQYF
TRBV5-4	TRBJ2-1	NA	NA	TGTGCCAGCAGCTTGAGATTTGCAGGGGACAATGAGCAGTTCTTC	CASSLRFAGDNEQFF
TRBV7-9	TRBJ1-6	TRBD1	NA	TGTGCCAGCAGCTTAGGCGACAGGGGGCTGAGTCTCCACTTT	CASSLGDRGLSLHF
TRBV7-8	TRBJ2-5	NA	NA	TGTGCCAGCAGCTTAGCCCGGGAAGGGTCTATAGAGACCCAGTACTTC	CASSLAREGSIETQYF
TRBV5-1	TRBJ2-2	NA	NA	TGCGCCAGCAGCCTCGGGTGGCAGGGAAACACCGGGGAGCTGTTTTTT	CASSLGWQGNTGELFF
TRBV5-1	TRBJ2-7	NA	NA	TGCGCCAGCAGTACGGATAATCCAGGGGAGCAGTACTTC	CASSTDNPGEQYF
TRBV6-5	TRBJ2-4	TRBD1	NA	TGTGCCAGCAGTGAACCGGGACAGGGAAACATTCAGTACTTC	CASSEPGQGNIQYF
TRBV28	TRBJ2-1	NA	few	TGTGCCAGCAGTCCTGTTAGGGGGGGGCAGGGTGGAGTCGATGAGCAGTTCTTC	CASSPVRGGQGGVDEQFF
TRBV27	TRBJ2-1	NA	NA	TGTGCCAGCAGTTTTAGCAATGAGCAGTTCTTC	CASSFSNEQFF
TRBV13	TRBJ1-2	NA	NA	TGTGCCAGCAGCTTAGAGGCAGGGCGAGGCTACACCTTC	CASSLEAGRGYTF
TRBV5-1	TRBJ2-7	TRBD2	NA	TGCGCCAGCAGCTTCGTAGCGGGAGGGCCCCGGGGCTACGAGCAGTACTTC	CASSFVAGGPRGYEQYF
TRBV7-2	TRBJ2-1	TRBD2	once	TGTGCCAGCAGCTTAGGCGGGAGGATGACTGAGCAGTTCTTC	CASSLGGRMTEQFF
TRBV30	TRBJ2-3	NA	once	TGTGCCTGGAGTGTTTTGGATGGGGCGACAGATACGCAGTATTTT	CAWSVLDGATDTQYF
TRBV5-1	TRBJ2-7	NA	NA	TGCGCCAGCAGCGAGAAAGTGGGGGCCCCGCGAGAGCAGTACTTC	CASSEKVGAPREQYF
TRBV7-9	TRBJ1-3	NA	once	TGTGCCAGCAGCCCCCGCAGGGGCGAGAGCTCTGGAAACAACATATATTTT	CASSPRRGESSGNNIYF
TRBV19	TRBJ2-7	NA	NA	TGTGCCAGTAGGAGGACATTCAACTCCTACGAGCAGTACTTC	CASRRTFNSYEQYF
TRBV7-6	TRBJ2-1	NA	once	TGTGCCAGCAGCTTAGAAGGGCTAGCCCGTCGGGAGCAGTTCTTC	CASSLEGLARREQFF
TRBV11-2	TRBJ2-7	NA	NA	TGTGCCAGCAGCTTAGGCCCCGCCCCAGCCTACGAGCAGTACTTC	CASSLGPAPAYEQYF
TRBV5-1	TRBJ2-5	TRBD2	NA	TGCGCCAGCAGCTTGGTGGCTAGCGGGAGTCGGGAGACCCAGTACTTC	CASSLVASGSRETQYF
TRBV2	TRBJ1-1	NA	NA	TGTGCCAGCAGTGATTCCCCGAGGGCTGAAGCTTTCTTT	CASSDSPRAEAFF
TRBV27	TRBJ1-6	NA	NA	TGTGCCAGCAGTCCCCAGGGTTTACTTAGGTCACCCCTCCACTTT	CASSPQGLLRSPLHF